This TCR beta chain was found in a study of regulatory T cells in long-lasting Graves disease. Broader study findings: The study found persistent patients shared more public clonotypes (roughly 3,000) than new patients (around 1,000). Because few samples were included, accuracy may have been lower.

A note on this clonotype: No antigen is known for it.

Deletions cut 10 bases from V and 0 bases from J, with 14 bases between. The germline V gene encodes CDR1 SGHRS and CDR2 YFSETQ. This CDR3 has 14 residues. CDR3-region Arm-PCR and iRepertoire HTBI primers produced the TCR beta libraries. Each CDR3 protein gets one entry after TCRdb re-called the multiplex PCR reads with MiXCR. The table includes 400,000 to 650,000 distinct CDR3 sequences, roughly 16% detected once. Specified time point: newly diagnosed GD, antithyroid drugs for less than 3 months. RNA isolated from PBMCs was used to make the TCR library. The source of the patients was an endocrinology department in Xi'an, China. These data are also associated with another study on T cells in Graves' hyperthyroidism and ophthalmopathy. As that report states: The HTBI primer set drove a first-round RT-PCR of the TCR CDR3.

Source: peripheral blood mononuclear cells (PBMCs), taken at new diagnosis, from a patient treated with antithyroid drugs. The origin of this receptor is a woman aged 35-60 years with Graves disease. The chain carries TRBV5-1 and TRBJ1-3; D not resolved. The CDR3 here is CASRQTNSGNTIYF. CDR3 nucleotides: TGCGCCTCCCGGCAGACGAACTCTGGAAACACCATATATTTT.